These T cell receptor beta chains were read from a single sample in a study of blood T cell repertoires in COVID-19. Sequencing used immunoSEQ multiplex PCR; TCRdb keeps in-frame clones, though not all of them. The sample shows about 54,000 clones, roughly 79% of them seen only once. Sequenced sample: peripheral blood. These receptors were taken from a woman aged 60-70 years with acute or convalescent COVID-19. CDR3s leave out the opening cysteine and the closing phenylalanine or tryptophan. Each record gives: clone size, J gene, V gene, D gene, CDR3 protein. The D gene is left open where the match is weak. Size is omitted from some rows. Given values are once, few, many or a class for expanded clones.

>-|TRBJ1-2|TRBV7-2|-
ASSLPRDSLGNYGYT
>few|TRBJ2-3|TRBV7-9|-
ASRRGQPRSTDTQY
>-|TRBJ1-2|TRBV19|TRBD1
ASSETGSRYGYT
>-|TRBJ1-6|TRBV30|TRBD1
AWSGTGTGRSPLH
>-|TRBJ1-1|TRBV9|-
ASSVTGNTEAF
>-|TRBJ2-7|TRBV5-1|TRBD1
ASSWGTGAPQQY
>-|TRBJ1-5|TRBV19|TRBD1
ASTGTVRPNQPQH
>-|TRBJ2-7|TRBV20-1|TRBD2
SASTSAFPYEQY
>-|TRBJ2-1|TRBV5-1|TRBD1
ASRKGQGVTAAYNEQF
>few|TRBJ2-5|TRBV9|-
ASSVNNREWGETQY
>-|TRBJ2-5|TRBV5-1|TRBD2
ASSFGTNQETQY
>few|TRBJ1-6|TRBV30|-
AWRLGGQGSPLH
>-|TRBJ2-2|TRBV4-2|TRBD2
ASSQWGASGGQTGELF
>-|TRBJ2-2|TRBV5-1|TRBD1
ASSSQAGGTGELF
>once|TRBJ1-5|TRBV10-1|TRBD1
ASSRGQGRISNQPQH
>-|TRBJ2-4|TRBV11-2|-
ASSSPQGNIQY
>few|TRBJ2-1|TRBV6-5|TRBD1
ASRNDRDSYNEQF
>-|TRBJ1-2|TRBV11-2|-
ASNIGPGIYGYT
>-|TRBJ2-3|TRBV28|TRBD2
ASSLPSGGAVTDTQY
>-|TRBJ2-7|TRBV5-1|TRBD1
ASSLGQGTSYEQY
>-|TRBJ1-1|TRBV2|TRBD1
ASTKTGLSEAF
>-|TRBJ2-4|TRBV18|TRBD2
ASSQLAGSSLAKNIQY
>few|TRBJ2-7|TRBV6-5|TRBD2
ATHGTSRFYEQY
>-|TRBJ2-7|TRBV6-1|TRBD2
ASSERVSSGGPSYEQY
>-|TRBJ1-1|TRBV10-3|TRBD1
AIRQGAGNTEAF
>-|TRBJ2-7|TRBV10-3|TRBD1
AISDPGQGFSYEQY
>-|TRBJ2-1|TRBV10-1|TRBD1
ASSTRQGRVNEQF
>-|TRBJ1-3|TRBV19|-
ASSKPGYRDTAEKNTIY
>-|TRBJ2-4|TRBV27|-
ASSNQGRGRAKNIQY
>-|TRBJ1-1|TRBV19|-
ASSDWNSNTEAF
>few|TRBJ1-1|TRBV5-1|-
ASIGAGTEAF
>-|TRBJ1-3|TRBV11-2|-
ASVNRAGNTIY
>-|TRBJ1-1|TRBV30|-
AWSRMGGTEAF
>few|TRBJ2-6|TRBV10-3|TRBD2
AIRGSGLAVSGANVLT
>few|TRBJ2-3|TRBV19|TRBD1
ASSREQGLADTQY